This T cell receptor (beta chain) was found in a study of memory CD4+ T cells and cytomegalovirus serostatus. On the study more broadly: Healthy Belgian adult donors included 9 or 10 CMV-positive and 24 CMV-negative people. Whole-study findings and limits: Repertoires predicted CMV serostatus with median bootstrapped AUC of approximately 0.94.

Per the original methods: Out-of-frame sequences were removed, leaving around 2.2 million distinct TCRbeta sequences. Produced via immunoSEQ multiplex PCR; TCRdb's table is partial and in-frame only. V, J and clone size are taken as reported in that table, and D and trimming were inferred from the DNA itself. The sample shows 40,000 to 50,000 clones, roughly 78% of them seen only once. For this clone: The target antigen is unknown.

Single viable CD3+CD4+CD8-CD45RO+ cells were sorted as the memory CD4+ T cells. CMV serostatus came from serum IgG against pp150, pp28, p38, p52. The sample consisted of memory CD4+ T cells from blood. The TCR comes from an adult in good health and CMV-seronegative.

The CDR3: CATYRDSDFSYEQYF. DNA for the CDR3: TGTGCCACCTACAGGGACAGCGACTTCTCCTACGAGCAGTACTTC. This chain joins TRBV28 and TRBJ2-7; 7 bases align to TRBD1. Germline V gene sequence: CDR1 MDHEN, CDR2 SYDVKM. The CDR3 is 15 residues long. V was pared by 10 bases and J by 0 bases, with 12 bases of the junction left unmatched.